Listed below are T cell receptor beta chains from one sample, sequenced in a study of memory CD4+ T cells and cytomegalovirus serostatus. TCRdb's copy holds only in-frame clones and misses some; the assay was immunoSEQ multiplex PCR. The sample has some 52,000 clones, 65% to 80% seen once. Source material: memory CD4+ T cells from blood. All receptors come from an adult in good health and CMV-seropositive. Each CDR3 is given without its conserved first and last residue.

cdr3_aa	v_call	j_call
ATSSWGADEQF	TRBV15	TRBJ2-1
ASSESSMGTGFSGYT	TRBV6-1	TRBJ1-2
SVATTSGGYNEQF	TRBV29-1	TRBJ2-1
ASSSGRQGSISGELF	TRBV7-9	TRBJ2-2
ASSPQGVSETQY	TRBV7-8	TRBJ2-5
ASSLNSGSGNTIY	TRBV5-1	TRBJ1-3
ASRSTGHSYEQY	TRBV27	TRBJ2-7
ASSPTNVRGTDTQY	TRBV28	TRBJ2-3
ASSADTDYGYT	TRBV2	TRBJ1-2
ASSPGVTSNYGYT	TRBV18	TRBJ1-2
ASSELQGSTDTQY	TRBV18	TRBJ2-3
ASSEAPVSPLH	TRBV6-1	TRBJ1-6
ASSLGEDYVYEQY	TRBV7-2	TRBJ2-7
ASSGLQGTVGYT	TRBV27	TRBJ1-2
ASKGTGTAQETQY	TRBV19	TRBJ2-5
ASSRLDREADTQY	TRBV18	TRBJ2-3
ASSETGIGNTIY	TRBV2	TRBJ1-3
ASSRTYGTVNSPLH	TRBV28	TRBJ1-6
ASSNNRVSGELF	TRBV7-9	TRBJ2-2
ASRTDPGELF	TRBV7-9	TRBJ2-2
ASSLVGQGMVEAF	TRBV5-5	TRBJ1-1
ASTSWGDTDTQY	TRBV11-2	TRBJ2-3
ASSVLTGNTEAF	TRBV2	TRBJ1-1
ASSLSGGTDTQY	TRBV7-2	TRBJ2-3
ASSLTLRRSPLH	TRBV11-2	TRBJ1-6
ASSRSTGDNSPLH	TRBV7-2	TRBJ1-6
ASSLGGASGNTIY	TRBV5-1	TRBJ1-3
ASSKVGRGGNEQF	TRBV11-1	TRBJ2-1
ASKNPRGDLRGNTIY	TRBV18	TRBJ1-3
ASSINWADATNEKLF	TRBV19	TRBJ1-4
ASIQGAGETQY	TRBV6-1	TRBJ2-5
ATSSRSGSLYNSPLH	TRBV15	TRBJ1-6
ASGRYTGELF	TRBV27	TRBJ2-2
ASSSLGSSLGNEQF	TRBV19	TRBJ2-1
ASSPLAGMPGPGTGSPLH	TRBV18	TRBJ1-6
ASSGSMDSPLH	TRBV2	TRBJ1-6